Sequencing of this T cell receptor beta chain was carried out in a study of post-analysis software for immune sequencing data. At the level of the study: Both relapsing-remitting and secondary progressive multiple sclerosis featured among the disease courses, as did progressive-relapsing multiple sclerosis. Whole-study findings and limits: The study found TRBV5-6, TRBV5-1 and TRBV20-1 among roughly 5 TRBV segments more frequent in patients than controls.

Carried by the TCR beta cDNA libraries were unique molecular identifiers. One entry per CDR3 protein results from TCRdb running MiXCR on the PCR reads. The sample yields roughly 800,000 distinct CDR3 sequences, around 50% seen once. Germline CDR1 DFQATT, CDR2 SNEGSKA (reference sequence). CDR3 length: 13 residues. Notes on this clonotype: Its antigen is still unknown.

Sequencing was performed on blood. V usage is TRBV20-1 and J usage is TRBJ2-5; maybe TRBD1 (6 bases). The end of the DNA aligns better with TRBJ2-7, so the J call may be wrong. This receptor was obtained from a girl aged 10 to 17 with multiple sclerosis. CDR3 coding DNA: TGCAGTGCCCTCCCGGGACAACGGGGCGAGCAGTACTTC. This codes for CSALPGQRGEQYF.